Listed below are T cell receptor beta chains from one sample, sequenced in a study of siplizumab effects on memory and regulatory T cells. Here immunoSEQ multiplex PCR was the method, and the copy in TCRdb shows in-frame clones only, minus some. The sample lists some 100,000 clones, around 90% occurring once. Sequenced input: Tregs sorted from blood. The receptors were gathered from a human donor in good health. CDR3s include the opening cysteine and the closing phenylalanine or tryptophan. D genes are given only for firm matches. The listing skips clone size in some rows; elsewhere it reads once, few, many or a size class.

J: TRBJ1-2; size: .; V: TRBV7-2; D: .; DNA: TGTGCCAGCAGCTTTAGGAAGGACCTCGCCGGAATCTATGGCTACACCTTC; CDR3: CASSFRKDLAGIYGYTF
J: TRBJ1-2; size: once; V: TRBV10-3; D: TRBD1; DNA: TGTGCCATCACCCGGGACAGGGATGTAGATGGCTACACCTTC; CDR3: CAITRDRDVDGYTF
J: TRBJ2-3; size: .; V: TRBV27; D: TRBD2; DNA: TGTGCCAGCAGTACAAGCGGGAGTATGACAGATACGCAGTATTTT; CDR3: CASSTSGSMTDTQYF
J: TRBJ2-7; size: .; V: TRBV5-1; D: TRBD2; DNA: TGCGCCAGCTCCCAGTCGGGGGGGGCGGGCGAGCAGTACTTC; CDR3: CASSQSGGAGEQYF
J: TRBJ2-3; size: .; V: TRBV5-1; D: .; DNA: TGCGCCAGCAGCAGATCCCGAGACGATACGCAGTATTTT; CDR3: CASSRSRDDTQYF
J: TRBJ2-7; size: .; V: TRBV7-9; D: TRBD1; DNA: TGTGCCAGCAGCAAATGGACAGGTGACTTTTCCTACGAGCAGTACTTC; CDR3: CASSKWTGDFSYEQYF
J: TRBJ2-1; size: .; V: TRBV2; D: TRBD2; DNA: TGTGCCAGCAGCACTAGCGGGAGTAACTACAATGAGCAGTTCTTC; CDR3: CASSTSGSNYNEQFF
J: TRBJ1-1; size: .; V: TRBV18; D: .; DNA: TGTGCCAGCTCCGGTGCTACGGAAGCTTTCTTT; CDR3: CASSGATEAFF
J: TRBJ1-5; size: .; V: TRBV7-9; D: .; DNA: TGTGCCAGCAGCTTGGATATTAGCAATCAGCCCCAGCATTTT; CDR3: CASSLDISNQPQHF
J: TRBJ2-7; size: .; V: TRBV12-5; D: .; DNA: TGTGCTAGTGGCCCCGGGGGCGACCAGGGGCCGCCTACCTACGAGCAGTACTTC; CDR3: CASGPGGDQGPPTYEQYF
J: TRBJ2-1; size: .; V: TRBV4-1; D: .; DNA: TGCGCCAGCAGCCAAGACCGGCGGCCGGAGGGCAATGAGCAGTTCTTC; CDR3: CASSQDRRPEGNEQFF
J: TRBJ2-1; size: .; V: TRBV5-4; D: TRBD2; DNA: TGTGCCAGCAGCTTGAAGCGGGACCTTTACAATGAGCAGTTCTTC; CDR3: CASSLKRDLYNEQFF
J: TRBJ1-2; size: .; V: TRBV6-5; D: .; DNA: TGTGCCAGCAGCCTCGGGTACGACTATGGCTACACCTTC; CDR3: CASSLGYDYGYTF
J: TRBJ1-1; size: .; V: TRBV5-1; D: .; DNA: TGCGCCAGCAGCTTCTTTCCATCGGGACACAAGAACACTGAAGCTTTCTTT; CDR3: CASSFFPSGHKNTEAFF
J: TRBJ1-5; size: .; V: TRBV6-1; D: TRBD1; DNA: TGTGCCAGCAGCACGGACAGGGTCGGGGTGCAGCCCCAGCATTTT; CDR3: CASSTDRVGVQPQHF
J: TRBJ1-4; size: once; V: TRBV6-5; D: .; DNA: TGTGCCAGCAGTCCCGCCTTGAGGGTAAAACTGTTTTTT; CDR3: CASSPALRVKLFF
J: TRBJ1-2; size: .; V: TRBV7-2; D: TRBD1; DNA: TGTGCCAGCAGCTCGCCGGGACAGGGGCTTGGCTACACCTTC; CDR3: CASSSPGQGLGYTF
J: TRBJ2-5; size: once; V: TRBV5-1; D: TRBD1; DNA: TGCGCCAGCAGCTTAGGGACAGGGGGCATGGAGACCCAGTACTTC; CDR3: CASSLGTGGMETQYF
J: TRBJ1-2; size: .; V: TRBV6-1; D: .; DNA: TGTGCCAGCAGTGCAGCAGGTGTAACAAACTATGGCTACACCTTC; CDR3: CASSAAGVTNYGYTF
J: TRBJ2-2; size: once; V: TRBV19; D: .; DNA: TGTGCCAGTAGTCCCCCAGGGTCCCCGAACACCGGGGAGCTGTTTTTT; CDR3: CASSPPGSPNTGELFF
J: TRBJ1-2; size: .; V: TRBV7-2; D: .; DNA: TGTGCCAGCAGCCTCCAGGTTTCCCGTAACTATGGCTACACCTTC; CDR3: CASSLQVSRNYGYTF
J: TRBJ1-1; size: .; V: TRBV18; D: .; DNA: TGTGCCAGCTCACCACCGAACGAGGGGGGGGCTAAAGCTTTCTTT; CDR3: CASSPPNEGGAKAFF
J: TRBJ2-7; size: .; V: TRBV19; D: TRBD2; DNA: TGTGCCAGTAGTGCCCGACTAGCGGGAACCTACGAGCAGTACTTC; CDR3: CASSARLAGTYEQYF
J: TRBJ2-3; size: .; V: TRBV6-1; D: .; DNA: TGTGCCAGCAGGCCGGGACATTCGCGCACAGATACGCAGTATTTT; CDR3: CASRPGHSRTDTQYF
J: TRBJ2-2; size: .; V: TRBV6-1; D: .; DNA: TGTGCCGGCCGGGCAGTTAACACCGGGGAGCTGTTTTTT; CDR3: CAGRAVNTGELFF
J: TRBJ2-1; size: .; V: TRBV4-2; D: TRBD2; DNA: TGTGCCAGCAGCCCACAGGGACTAGCGGGAGGTTTGTACAATGAGCAGTTCTTC; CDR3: CASSPQGLAGGLYNEQFF
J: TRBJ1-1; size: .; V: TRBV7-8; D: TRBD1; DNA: TGTGCCAGCAGTCCAACCGGGACAGGTGAAGCTTTCTTT; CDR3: CASSPTGTGEAFF
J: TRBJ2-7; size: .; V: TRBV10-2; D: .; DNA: TGCGCCAGCAGACAGGGTAACGAGCAGTACTTC; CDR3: CASRQGNEQYF
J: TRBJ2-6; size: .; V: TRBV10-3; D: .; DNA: TGTGCCATCAGTGACGCGACAGGGGCCAACGTCCTGACTTTC; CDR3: CAISDATGANVLTF
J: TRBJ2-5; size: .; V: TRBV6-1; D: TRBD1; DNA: TGTGCCAGCAGTGAGGGGACAGTCGAGACCCAGTACTTC; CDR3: CASSEGTVETQYF
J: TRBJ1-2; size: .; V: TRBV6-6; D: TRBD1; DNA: TGTGCCAGCAGACGCCAGGGGGGATATAACTATGGCTACACCTTC; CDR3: CASRRQGGYNYGYTF
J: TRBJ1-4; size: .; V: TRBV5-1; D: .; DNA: TGCGCCAGCAGCCCAAGATCATTTGCAACTAATGAAAAACTGTTTTTT; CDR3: CASSPRSFATNEKLFF
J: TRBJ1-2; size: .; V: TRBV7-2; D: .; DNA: TGTGCCAGCAGCCAAGGGTCGGGATACTATGGCTACACCTTC; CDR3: CASSQGSGYYGYTF
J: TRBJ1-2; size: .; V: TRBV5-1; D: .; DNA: TGCGCCACCAGGCATGACGGTGGCTACACCTTC; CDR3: CATRHDGGYTF
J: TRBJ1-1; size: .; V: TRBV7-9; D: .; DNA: TGTGCCAGCAGCTTCGGGGAGTCGCCCACTGAAGCTTTCTTT; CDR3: CASSFGESPTEAFF
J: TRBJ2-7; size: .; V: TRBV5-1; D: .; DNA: TGCGCCAGCAGTCGGTTAGGGTACGAGCAGTACTTC; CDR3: CASSRLGYEQYF
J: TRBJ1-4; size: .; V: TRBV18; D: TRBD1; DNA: TGTGCCAGCTCACCGGGACAGGGGCCTGAAAAACTGTTTTTT; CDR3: CASSPGQGPEKLFF
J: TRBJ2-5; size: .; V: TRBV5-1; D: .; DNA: TGCGCCAGCAGCCCCAGGCGTAGGGAGACCCAGTACTTC; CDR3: CASSPRRRETQYF
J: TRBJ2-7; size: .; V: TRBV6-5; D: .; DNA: TGTGCCAGCAGTTACGGGTCGGGAGCTTACGAGCAGTACTTC; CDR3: CASSYGSGAYEQYF
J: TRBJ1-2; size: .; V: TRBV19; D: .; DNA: TGTGCCAGTAGCTGGGACGTACTTAACTATGGCTACACCTTC; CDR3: CASSWDVLNYGYTF
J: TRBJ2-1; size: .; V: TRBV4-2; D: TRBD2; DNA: TGTGCCAGCAGCCAAGGACTAGCGGAAGACAATGAGCAGTTCTTC; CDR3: CASSQGLAEDNEQFF
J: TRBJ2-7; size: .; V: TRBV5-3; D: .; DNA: TGTGCCAGAAGTGGTGGGGAGACTGTCGAGCAGTACTTC; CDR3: CARSGGETVEQYF
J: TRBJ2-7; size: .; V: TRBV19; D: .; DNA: TGTGCCAGTAGTATAGGAAGGCAAGACGAGCAGTACTTC; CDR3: CASSIGRQDEQYF
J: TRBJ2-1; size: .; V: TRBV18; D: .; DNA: TGTGCCAGCTCGCGGGACGAAGAATCCGAGCAGTTCTTC; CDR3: CASSRDEESEQFF
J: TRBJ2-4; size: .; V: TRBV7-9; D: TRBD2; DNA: TGTGCCAGCAGCATGCACGGGGGGGAAAAAAACATTCAGTACTTC; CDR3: CASSMHGGEKNIQYF